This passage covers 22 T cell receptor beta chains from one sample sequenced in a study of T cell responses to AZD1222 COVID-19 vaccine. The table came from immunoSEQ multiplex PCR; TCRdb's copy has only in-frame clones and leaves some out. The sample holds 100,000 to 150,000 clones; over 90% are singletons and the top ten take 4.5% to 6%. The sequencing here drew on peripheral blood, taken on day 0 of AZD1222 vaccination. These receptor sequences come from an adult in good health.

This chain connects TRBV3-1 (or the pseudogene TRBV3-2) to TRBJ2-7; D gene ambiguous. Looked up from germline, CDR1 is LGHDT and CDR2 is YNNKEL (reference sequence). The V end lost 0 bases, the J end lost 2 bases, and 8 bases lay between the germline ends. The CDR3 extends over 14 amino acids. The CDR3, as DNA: TGTGCCAGCAGCCAAGATAGGCAGGCCTACGAGCAGTACTTC. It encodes CASSQDRQAYEQYF.

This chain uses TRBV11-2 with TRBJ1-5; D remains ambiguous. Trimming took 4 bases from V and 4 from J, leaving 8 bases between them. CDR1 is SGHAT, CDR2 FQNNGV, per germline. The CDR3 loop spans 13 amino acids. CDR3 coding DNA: TGTGCCAGCAGCTGGCGGGATAATCAGCCCCAGCATTTT. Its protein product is CASSWRDNQPQHF.

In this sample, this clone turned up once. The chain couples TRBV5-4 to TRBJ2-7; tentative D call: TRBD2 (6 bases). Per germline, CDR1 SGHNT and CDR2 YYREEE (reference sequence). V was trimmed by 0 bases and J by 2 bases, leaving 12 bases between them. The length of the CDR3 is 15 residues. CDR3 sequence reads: CASSLGRGRPYEQYF. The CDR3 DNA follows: TGTGCCAGCAGCTTGGGGCGGGGAAGACCCTACGAGCAGTACTTC.

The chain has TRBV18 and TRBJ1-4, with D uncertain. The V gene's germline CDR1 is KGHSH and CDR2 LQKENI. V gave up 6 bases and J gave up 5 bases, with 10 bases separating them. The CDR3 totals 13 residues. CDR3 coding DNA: TGTGCCAGCTCCGGGAGGGCAAATGAAAAACTGTTTTTT. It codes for CASSGRANEKLFF.

The chain's CDR3 is CASINREGNTEAFF. In nucleotides, the CDR3 is TGTGCCAGCATCAACAGGGAGGGGAACACTGAAGCTTTCTTT. The chain combines TRBV6-5 with TRBJ1-1; D might be TRBD1 (6 bases). Germline-derived CDR1 and CDR2 are MNHEY and SVGAGI. V lost 7 bases, J lost 1 base, and 13 bases lay in between. The CDR3 loop spans 14 amino acids.

The CDR3 DNA sequence: TGTGCCAGCTCACCGAGAGGTTCCTCCGGGCCCGCTGGAAACACCATATATTTT. Translating it yields CASSPRGSSGPAGNTIYF. The genes are TRBV18 and TRBJ1-3; D remains ambiguous. CDR3 length: 18 amino acids. CDR1 and CDR2 (germline): KGHSH, LQKENI. Trimming removed 3 bases from V and 2 bases from J, with 20 bases in between.

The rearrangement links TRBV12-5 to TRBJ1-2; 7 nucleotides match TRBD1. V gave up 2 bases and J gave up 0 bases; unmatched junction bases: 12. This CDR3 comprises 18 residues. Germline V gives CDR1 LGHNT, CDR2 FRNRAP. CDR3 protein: CASGLIEGQKGANYGYTF. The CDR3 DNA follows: TGTGCTAGTGGTTTGATCGAGGGACAGAAGGGCGCTAACTATGGCTACACCTTC.

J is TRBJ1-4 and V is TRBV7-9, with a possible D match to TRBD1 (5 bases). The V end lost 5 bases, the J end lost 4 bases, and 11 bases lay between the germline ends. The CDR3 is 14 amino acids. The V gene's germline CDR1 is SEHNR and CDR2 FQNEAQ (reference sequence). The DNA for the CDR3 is TGTGCCAGCAGCCGGACACCAAGTAATGAAAAACTGTTTTTT. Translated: CASSRTPSNEKLFF.

The CDR3 spells CASSLGPPSSNQPQHF. The DNA for the CDR3 is TGTGCCAGCAGCTTAGGCCCTCCCAGCAGCAATCAGCCCCAGCATTTT. The V call is TRBV7-2, the J call TRBJ1-5; D ambiguous. V dropped 1 base and J dropped 1 base, with 11 bases sitting between them. The germline V gene has CDR1 SGHTA and CDR2 FQGNSA. There are 16 residues in the CDR3.

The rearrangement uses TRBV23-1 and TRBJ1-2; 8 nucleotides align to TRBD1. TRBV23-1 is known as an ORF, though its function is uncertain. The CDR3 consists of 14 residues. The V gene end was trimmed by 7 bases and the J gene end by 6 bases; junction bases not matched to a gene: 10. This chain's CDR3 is CASIYDRGQDGYTF. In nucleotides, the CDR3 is TGCGCCAGCATCTACGACAGGGGTCAGGATGGCTACACCTTC.

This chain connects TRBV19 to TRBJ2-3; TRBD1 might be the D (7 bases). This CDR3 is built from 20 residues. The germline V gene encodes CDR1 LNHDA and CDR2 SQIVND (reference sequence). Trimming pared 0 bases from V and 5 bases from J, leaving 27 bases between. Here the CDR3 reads CASSIDRRGVDDGRGDTQYF. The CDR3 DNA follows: TGTGCCAGTAGTATAGATCGCAGGGGGGTAGATGATGGCCGGGGAGATACGCAGTATTTT.

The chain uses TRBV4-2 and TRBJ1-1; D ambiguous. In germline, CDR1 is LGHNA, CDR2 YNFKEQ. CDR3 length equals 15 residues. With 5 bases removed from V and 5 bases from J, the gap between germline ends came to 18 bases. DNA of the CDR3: TGTGCCAGCAGCGACCCGACGAATTCTAGGACTGAAGCTTTCTTT. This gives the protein CASSDPTNSRTEAFF.

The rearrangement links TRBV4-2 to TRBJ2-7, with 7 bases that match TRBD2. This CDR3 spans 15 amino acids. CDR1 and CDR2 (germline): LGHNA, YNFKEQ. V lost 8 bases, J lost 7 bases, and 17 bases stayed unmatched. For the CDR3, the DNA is TGTGCCAGCGGATCTCCCGGACCCACCGGGGGGGAGCAGTACTTC. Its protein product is CASGSPGPTGGEQYF.

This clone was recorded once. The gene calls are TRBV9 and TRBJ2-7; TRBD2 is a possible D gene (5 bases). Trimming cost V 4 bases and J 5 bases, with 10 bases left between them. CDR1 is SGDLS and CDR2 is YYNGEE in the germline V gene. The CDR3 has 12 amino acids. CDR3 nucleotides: TGTGCCAGCAGCAAGGAGCGGAACGAGCAGTACTTC. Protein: CASSKERNEQYF.

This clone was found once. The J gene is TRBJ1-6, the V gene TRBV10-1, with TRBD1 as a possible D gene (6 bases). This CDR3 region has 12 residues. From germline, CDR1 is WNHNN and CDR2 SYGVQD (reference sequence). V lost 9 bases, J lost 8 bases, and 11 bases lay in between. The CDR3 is CARQGGDSPLHF. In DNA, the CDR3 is TGCGCCAGACAGGGTGGGGATTCACCCCTCCACTTT.

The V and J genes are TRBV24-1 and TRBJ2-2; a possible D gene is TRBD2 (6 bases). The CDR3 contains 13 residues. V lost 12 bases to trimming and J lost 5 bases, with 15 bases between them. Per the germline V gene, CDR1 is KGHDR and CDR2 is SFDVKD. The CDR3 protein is CAADGGVTGELFF. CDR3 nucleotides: TGTGCCGCGGACGGGGGAGTGACCGGGGAGCTGTTTTTT.

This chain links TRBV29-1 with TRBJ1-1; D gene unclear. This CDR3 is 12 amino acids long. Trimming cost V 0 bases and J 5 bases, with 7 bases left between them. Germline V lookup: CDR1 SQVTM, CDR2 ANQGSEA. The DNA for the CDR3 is TGCAGCGTTGAAGAGGATAGGACTGAAGCTTTCTTT. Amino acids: CSVEEDRTEAFF.

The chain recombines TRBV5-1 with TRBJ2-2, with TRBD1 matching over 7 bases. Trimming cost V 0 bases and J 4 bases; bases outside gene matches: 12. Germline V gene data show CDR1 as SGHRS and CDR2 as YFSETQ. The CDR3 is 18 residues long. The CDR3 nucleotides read TGCGCCAGCAGCTTGGCGAGAGGGGGCGCCGATGGCACCGGGGAGCTGTTTTTT. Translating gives CASSLARGGADGTGELFF.

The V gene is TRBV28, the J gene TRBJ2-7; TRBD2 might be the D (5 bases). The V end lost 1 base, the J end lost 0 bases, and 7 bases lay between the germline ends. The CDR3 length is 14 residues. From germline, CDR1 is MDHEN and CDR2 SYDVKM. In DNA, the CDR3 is TGTGCCAGCAGTTTATCCGGGGTCTCCTACGAGCAGTACTTC. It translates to CASSLSGVSYEQYF.

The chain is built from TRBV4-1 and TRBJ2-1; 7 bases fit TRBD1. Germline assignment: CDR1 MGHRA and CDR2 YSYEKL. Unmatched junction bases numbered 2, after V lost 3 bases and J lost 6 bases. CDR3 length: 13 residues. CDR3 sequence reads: CASSHPGGNEQFF. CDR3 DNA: TGCGCCAGCAGCCATCCAGGGGGCAATGAGCAGTTCTTC.

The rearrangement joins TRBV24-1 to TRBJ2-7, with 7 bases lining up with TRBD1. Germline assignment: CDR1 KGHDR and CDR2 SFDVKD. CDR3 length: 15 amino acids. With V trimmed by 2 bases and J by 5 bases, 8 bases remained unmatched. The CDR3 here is CATSDSRQGHDEQYF. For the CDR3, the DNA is TGTGCCACCAGTGATTCCCGACAGGGCCACGACGAGCAGTACTTC.

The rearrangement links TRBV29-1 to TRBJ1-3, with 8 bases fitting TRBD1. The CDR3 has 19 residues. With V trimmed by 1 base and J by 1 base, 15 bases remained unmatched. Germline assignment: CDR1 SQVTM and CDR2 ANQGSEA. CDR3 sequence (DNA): TGCAGCGTTGAAGCCTTCTCTTTTGGACAGGGAGGATCTGGAAACACCATATATTTT. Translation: CSVEAFSFGQGGSGNTIYF.